A selection of T cell receptor beta chains follows, all from one sample in a study of blood T cell repertoires in COVID-19. Method: immunoSEQ multiplex PCR; TCRdb's copy keeps in-frame clones and lacks some. The sample contains over 200,000 clones, under 90% of which appear only once. The sequenced sample was peripheral blood. The receptors come from an elderly woman with active or convalescent COVID-19. The CDR3 runs from the conserved cysteine through the conserved F or W. The order of the fields is V gene, D gene, J gene, CDR3 protein. The D gene is left open where the match is weak.

V gene: TRBV4-1; D gene: -; J gene: TRBJ2-7; CDR3 protein: CASSQVPPGKEQYF
V gene: TRBV4-3; D gene: -; J gene: TRBJ1-2; CDR3 protein: CASSNRRTDYGYTF
V gene: TRBV18; D gene: TRBD1; J gene: TRBJ2-7; CDR3 protein: CASSRTTGYEQYF
V gene: TRBV5-4; D gene: -; J gene: TRBJ1-2; CDR3 protein: CASSAGIYNYGYTF
V gene: TRBV5-1; D gene: TRBD1; J gene: TRBJ2-1; CDR3 protein: CASRIQPFSGTEGSEQFF
V gene: TRBV5-1; D gene: -; J gene: TRBJ1-2; CDR3 protein: CASSPLPGQVYGYTF
V gene: TRBV2; D gene: -; J gene: TRBJ2-7; CDR3 protein: CASSVGLAHEQYF
V gene: TRBV5-6; D gene: TRBD1; J gene: TRBJ1-3; CDR3 protein: CASSITGQGNSGNTIYF
V gene: TRBV7-3; D gene: -; J gene: TRBJ1-1; CDR3 protein: CASSPTGGLWTEAFF
V gene: TRBV15; D gene: -; J gene: TRBJ1-5; CDR3 protein: CATRGGRYSNQPQHF
V gene: TRBV9; D gene: -; J gene: TRBJ2-5; CDR3 protein: CASSPTSRTAQETQYF
V gene: TRBV9; D gene: -; J gene: TRBJ1-5; CDR3 protein: CASSVSGGNQPQHF
V gene: TRBV18; D gene: TRBD1; J gene: TRBJ2-7; CDR3 protein: CASSPPSGQGVNEQYF
V gene: TRBV6-6; D gene: -; J gene: TRBJ1-3; CDR3 protein: CASSYSTGNTIYF